The sequence of this TCR beta chain was determined in a study of blood T cell repertoires in COVID-19. Methods used by the authors: Reference gene primers were amplified, and this amplification served to estimate nucleated cell counts. The table came from immunoSEQ multiplex PCR; TCRdb's copy has only in-frame clones and leaves some out. D and trimming were read from the DNA, whereas the V and J calls and clone size are those reported in that table. The table lists more than 140,000 clones, 84% of them singletons. V gave up 0 bases and J gave up 2 bases, with 19 bases separating them. The germline V gene encodes CDR1 LGHNA and CDR2 YNFKEQ. The CDR3 is made up of 19 amino acids.

The chain joins TRBV4-2 to TRBJ1-4, with a weak D call TRBD1 (5 bases). The sample consisted of peripheral blood. The sequence was collected from a woman in her forties or fifties in a cohort sampled during active or convalescent COVID-19. The CDR3 coding sequence is TGTGCCAGCAGCCAAGATATAAGGGTAAAGGGGATGACTAATGAAAAACTGTTTTTT. Protein: CASSQDIRVKGMTNEKLFF.